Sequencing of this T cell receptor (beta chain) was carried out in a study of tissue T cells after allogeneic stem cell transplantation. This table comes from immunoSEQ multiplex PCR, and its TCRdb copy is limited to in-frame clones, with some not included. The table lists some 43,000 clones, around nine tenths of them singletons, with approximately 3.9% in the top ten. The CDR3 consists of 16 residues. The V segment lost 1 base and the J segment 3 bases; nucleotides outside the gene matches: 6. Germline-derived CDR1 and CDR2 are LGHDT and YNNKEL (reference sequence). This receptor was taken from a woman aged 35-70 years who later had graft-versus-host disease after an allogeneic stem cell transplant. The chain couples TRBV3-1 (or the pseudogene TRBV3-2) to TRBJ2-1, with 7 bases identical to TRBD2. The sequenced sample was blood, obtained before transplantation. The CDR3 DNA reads TGTGCCAGCAGCCAAGCTGGTAGCGGGCGCTACAATGAGCAGTTCTTC. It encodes CASSQAGSGRYNEQFF.